The T cell receptor (beta chain) described here comes from a study of graft-versus-host responses after intestinal transplantation. The assay was immunoSEQ multiplex PCR, and TCRdb's table has in-frame clones only and misses some. The sample lists about 98,000 clones; more than 70% were seen once. The specimen comprised PBMCs, sampled 255 days after intestinal transplant. This TCR was recovered from a human patient who received an intestinal transplant, so some T cells may come from the graft donor.

CDR3 DNA sequence: TGTGCCAGCTCACCACTTGTCAATGAGCAGTTCTTC. This gives the protein CASSPLVNEQFF. The J gene is TRBJ2-1, the V gene TRBV18, with D hard to call. The germline gives CDR1 KGHSH, CDR2 LQKENI. Between the trimmed V and J ends, which lost 1 base and 6 bases, there was a span of 4 bases. This CDR3 has 12 residues.